This paragraph covers one T cell receptor beta chain sequence. This clonotype has ten or more counts. There is no known antigen for this receptor. No base quality information exists; no much larger clone differs at one position. This specimen belongs to a study of read filtering for tumor transcriptome and immune sequencing (TCRdb year 2020). At the level of the whole study: Of the patients in the cohort, about 17 were male and approximately 15 were female, and their mean age was about 72 years, with a range of about 45 to 85. After DNase treatment, whole-transcriptome libraries were prepared with the TruSeq RNA Access Library Prep Kit. Per sample, about 4.05 to 11 million TCR-region mapped reads were obtained with IR-seq, compared with only 85 to 1273 with RNA-seq. Using the same bone marrow samples, the study compared TCR repertoires obtained by targeted immune repertoire sequencing with those obtained by bulk whole-transcriptome sequencing. A main aim was a read-filtering strategy for immune repertoire data, specifically whether clonotypes supported by a single read should be removed. Under revised international staging, about eight patients fell into R-ISS I, 15 or so into R-ISS II and over five into R-ISS III.

Bone marrow was sampled from every patient at the time of active disease. Bone marrow mononuclear cells were isolated by Ficoll-Hypaque density gradient centrifugation. Myeloma plasma cells were removed and CD138-negative cells were collected by negative selection after labeling with CD138 magnetic microbeads on a MACS separator. Flow cytometry with CD138 antibodies on an Attune NxT was used to check how pure the isolated cells were. TRIzol reagent was used to extract total RNA, which was then quantified with a NanoDrop spectrophotometer. Paired RNA-seq and IR-seq were performed on each patient's CD138-negative bone marrow sample. Results the study describes overall, beyond this receptor: The sorted CD138-negative fraction was composed of a mixed bone marrow immune population rather than of purified T cells. In IR-seq, around 80% of clonotypes but approximately 4% of total reads were represented by single-read clonotypes, whereas in RNA-seq, about 76% of clonotypes and more than 35% of reads were represented by single-read clonotypes. Clonotypes were captured by IR-seq at much higher depth and more reliably than by RNA-seq, and smaller IR-seq throughput was sufficient for identification of most shared clonotypes. When single-read clonotypes were removed, the proportions of shared clonotypes in IR-seq and RNA-seq correlated more strongly.

V was cut back by 0 bases and J by 6 bases, leaving a gap of 9 bases between them. The CDR3, from cysteine to phenylalanine, totals 14 residues. Of all the DNA, just the CDR3 is kept, 42 bases in frame from base 1. In the germline V gene, CDR1 corresponds to KGHSH and CDR2 to LQKENI. Starting from 400 to 450 ng RNA, TCR libraries were constructed with the Immunoverse kit using molecular barcoded adaptors that cover the alpha/delta and beta/gamma chains. TCR library preparation used the same RNA that was used for transcriptome sequencing. Sequencing of the TCR libraries was done on an Illumina HiSeq 4000 with 2 x 150 cycles. In the original analysis: TCR reads were aligned to human V, D, J and C references and assembled into CDR3 clonotypes with MiXCR, including quality filtering and error correction. The tcR package in R was used for analysis of clonotype counts and gene usage diversity. Raw mapping reads were checked after the RNA-seq reads had been mapped by STAR aligner version 2.5.3a onto the human GRCh37 genome. To test how sequencing depth affects detected clonotypes, IR-seq fastq files were randomly downsampled with Seqtk 1.3. TCRdb ran its own pipeline on the public reads, namely fastp trimming at Q25 and MiXCR clone calling, and kept in-frame beta chains. CDR3 protein duplicates are merged, each entry listing the most common genes and DNA. What appears here as the V and J calls and clone size reflects TCRdb's work, not the paper's. The sample includes roughly 130,000 distinct CDR3 sequences, with over 10% observed a single time. The ten largest account for around 10% of the sample.

This chain joins TRBV18 to TRBJ2-1; the D match is possibly TRBD1 or TRBD2, with 5 bases aligned in each. Sample: a population of CD138-negative cells sorted from bone marrow. The sample's cell subset or site, from its label and the paper: bone marrow mononuclear cells depleted of CD138+ plasma/myeloma cells by negative magnetic selection. The sequence derives from a donor at least 40 years old with multiple myeloma. This receptor carries the CDR3 CASSPPNGGNEQFF. The sequenced DNA: TGTGCCAGCTCACCACCAAATGGGGGCAATGAGCAGTTCTTC. The reference TRBV18 and TRBJ2-1 proteins fill in what lies around the CDR3, so the full variable domain reads NAGVMQNPRHLVRRRGQEARLRCSPMKGHSHVYWYRQLPEEGLKFMVYLQKENIIDESGMPKERFSAEFPKEGPSILRIQQVVRGDSAAYFCASSPPNGGNEQFFGPGTRLTVL.